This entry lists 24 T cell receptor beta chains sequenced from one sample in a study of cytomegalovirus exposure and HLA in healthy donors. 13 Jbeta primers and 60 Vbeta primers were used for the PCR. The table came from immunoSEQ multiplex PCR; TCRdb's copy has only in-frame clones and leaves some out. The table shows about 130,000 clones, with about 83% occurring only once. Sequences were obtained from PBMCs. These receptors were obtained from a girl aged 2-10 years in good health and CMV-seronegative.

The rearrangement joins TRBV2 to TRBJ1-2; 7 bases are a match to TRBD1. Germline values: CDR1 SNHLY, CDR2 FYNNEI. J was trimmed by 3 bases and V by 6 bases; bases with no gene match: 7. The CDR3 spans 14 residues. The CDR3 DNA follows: TGTGCCAGCAGCGCGACTGGACAGGACTATGGCTACACCTTC. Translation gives CASSATGQDYGYTF.

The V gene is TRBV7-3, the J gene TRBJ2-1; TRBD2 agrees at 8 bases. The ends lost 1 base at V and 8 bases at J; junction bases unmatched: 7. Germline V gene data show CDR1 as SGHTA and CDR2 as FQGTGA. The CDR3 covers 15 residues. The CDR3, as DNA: TGTGCCAGCAGCTTAATATCGGGGGGGCCGGATGAGCAGTTCTTC. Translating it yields CASSLISGGPDEQFF. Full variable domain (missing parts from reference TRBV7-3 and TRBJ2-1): GAGVSQTPSNKVTEKGKYVELRCDPISGHTALYWYRQSLGQGPEFLIYFQGTGAADDSGLPNDRFFAVRPEGSVSTLKIQRTERGDSAVYLCASSLISGGPDEQFFGPGTRLTVL.

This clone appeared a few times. The CDR3 spells CASSFSPTSGISYNEQFF. In DNA, the CDR3 is TGTGCCAGCAGTTTCTCCCCTACTAGCGGGATCTCCTACAATGAGCAGTTCTTC. The chain uses TRBV28 and TRBJ2-1; 10 nucleotides line up with TRBD2. CDR3 length equals 18 residues. The V gene's germline CDR1 is MDHEN and CDR2 SYDVKM. V was pared by 3 bases and J by 0 bases, with 8 bases of the junction left unmatched.

CDR3 protein: CASSDRGGYGYTF. CDR3 DNA: TGTGCCAGCAGCGACAGGGGAGGGTATGGCTACACCTTC. This sequence joins TRBV13 and TRBJ1-2; 8 positions agree with TRBD1. Germline values: CDR1 PRHDT, CDR2 FYEKMQ (reference sequence). This CDR3 contains 13 residues. J gave up 5 bases and V 5 bases, and 4 bases lay outside the gene matches.

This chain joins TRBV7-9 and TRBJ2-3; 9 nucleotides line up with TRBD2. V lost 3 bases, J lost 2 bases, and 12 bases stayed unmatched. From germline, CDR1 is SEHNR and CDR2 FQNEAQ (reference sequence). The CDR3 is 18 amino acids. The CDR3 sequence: CASSFISRASGDTDTQYF. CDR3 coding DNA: TGTGCCAGCAGCTTCATTTCGAGAGCTAGCGGGGACACAGATACGCAGTATTTT.

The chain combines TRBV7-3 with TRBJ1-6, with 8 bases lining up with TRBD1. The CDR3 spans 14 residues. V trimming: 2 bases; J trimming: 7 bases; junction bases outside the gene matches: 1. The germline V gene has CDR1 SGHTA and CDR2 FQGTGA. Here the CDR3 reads CASSLAGGNSPLHF. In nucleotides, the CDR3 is TGTGCCAGCAGCTTAGCAGGGGGCAATTCACCCCTCCACTTT.

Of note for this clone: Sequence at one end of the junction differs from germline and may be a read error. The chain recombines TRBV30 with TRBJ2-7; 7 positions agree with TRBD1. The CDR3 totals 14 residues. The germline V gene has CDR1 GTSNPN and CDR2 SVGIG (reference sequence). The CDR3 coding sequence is TGTGCCTGGAGTGTAGGGGGCCTGGTCTACGGGCAGTACTTC. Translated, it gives CAWSVGGLVYGQYF.

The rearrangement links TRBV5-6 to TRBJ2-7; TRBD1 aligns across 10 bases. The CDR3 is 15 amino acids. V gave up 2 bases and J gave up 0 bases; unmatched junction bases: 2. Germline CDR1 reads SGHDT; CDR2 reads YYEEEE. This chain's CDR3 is CASSLRQGASYEQYF. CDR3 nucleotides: TGTGCCAGCAGCTTAAGACAGGGGGCCTCCTACGAGCAGTACTTC. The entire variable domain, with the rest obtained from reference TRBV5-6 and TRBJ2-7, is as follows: DAGVTQSPTHLIKTRGQQVTLRCSPKSGHDTVSWYQQALGQGPQFIFQYYEEEERQRGNFPDRFSGHQFPNYSSELNVNALLLGDSALYLCASSLRQGASYEQYFGPGTRLTVT.

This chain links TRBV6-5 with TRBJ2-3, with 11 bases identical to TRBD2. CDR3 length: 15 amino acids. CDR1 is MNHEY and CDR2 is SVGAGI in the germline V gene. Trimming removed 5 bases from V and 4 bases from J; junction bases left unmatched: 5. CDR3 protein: CASSTGTSGSDTQYF. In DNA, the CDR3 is TGTGCCAGCAGTACCGGGACTAGCGGTTCAGATACGCAGTATTTT.

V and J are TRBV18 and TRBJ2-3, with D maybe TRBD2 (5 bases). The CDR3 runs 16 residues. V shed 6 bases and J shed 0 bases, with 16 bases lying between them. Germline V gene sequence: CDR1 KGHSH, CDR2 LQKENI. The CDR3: CASSPLGRTSTDTQYF. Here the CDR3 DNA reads TGTGCCAGCTCCCCCCTCGGCCGGACTAGCACAGATACGCAGTATTTT. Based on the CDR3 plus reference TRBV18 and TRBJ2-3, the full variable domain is NAGVMQNPRHLVRRRGQEARLRCSPMKGHSHVYWYRQLPEEGLKFMVYLQKENIIDESGMPKERFSAEFPKEGPSILRIQQVVRGDSAAYFCASSPLGRTSTDTQYFGPGTRLTVL.

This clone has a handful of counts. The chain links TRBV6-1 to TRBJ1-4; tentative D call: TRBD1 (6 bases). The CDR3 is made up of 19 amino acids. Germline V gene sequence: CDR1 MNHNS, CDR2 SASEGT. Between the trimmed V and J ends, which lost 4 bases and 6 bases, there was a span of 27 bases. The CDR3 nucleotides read TGTGCCAGCAGTGGCTACAGGGTGGAGGAGGAAGGGTTTGATGAAAAACTGTTTTTT. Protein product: CASSGYRVEEEGFDEKLFF.

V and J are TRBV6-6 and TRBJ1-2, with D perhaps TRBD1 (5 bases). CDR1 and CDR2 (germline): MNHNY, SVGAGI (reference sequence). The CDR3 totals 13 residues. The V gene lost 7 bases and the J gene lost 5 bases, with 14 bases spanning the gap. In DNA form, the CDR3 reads TGTGCCAGCACCACGGGGGGTCCTTATGGCTACACCTTC. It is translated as CASTTGGPYGYTF.

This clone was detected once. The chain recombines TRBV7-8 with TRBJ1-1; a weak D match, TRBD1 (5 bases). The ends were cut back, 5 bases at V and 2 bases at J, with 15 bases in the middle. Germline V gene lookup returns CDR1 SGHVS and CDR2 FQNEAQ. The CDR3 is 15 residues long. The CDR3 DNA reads TGTGCCAGCAGCACAACAAGGGGTCCCAACACTGAAGCTTTCTTT. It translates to CASSTTRGPNTEAFF.

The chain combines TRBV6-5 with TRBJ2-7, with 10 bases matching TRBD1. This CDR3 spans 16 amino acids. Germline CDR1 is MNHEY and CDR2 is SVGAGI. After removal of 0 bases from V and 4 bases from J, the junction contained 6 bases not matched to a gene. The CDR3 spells CASSYSTGTGVYEQYF. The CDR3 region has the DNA TGTGCCAGCAGTTACTCCACCGGGACAGGGGTATACGAGCAGTACTTC.

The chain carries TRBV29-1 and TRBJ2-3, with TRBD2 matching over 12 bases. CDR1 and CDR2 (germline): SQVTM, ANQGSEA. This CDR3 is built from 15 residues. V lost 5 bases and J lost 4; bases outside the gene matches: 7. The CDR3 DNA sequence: TGCAGCGTTACTGGACTAGCGGGAAGGTCAGATACGCAGTATTTT. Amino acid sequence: CSVTGLAGRSDTQYF.

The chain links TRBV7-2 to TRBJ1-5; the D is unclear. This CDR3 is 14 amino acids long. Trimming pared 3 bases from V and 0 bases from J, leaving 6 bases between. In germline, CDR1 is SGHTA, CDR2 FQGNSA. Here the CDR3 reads CASSLEYSNQPQHF. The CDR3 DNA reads TGTGCCAGCAGCTTGGAGTATAGCAATCAGCCCCAGCATTTT.

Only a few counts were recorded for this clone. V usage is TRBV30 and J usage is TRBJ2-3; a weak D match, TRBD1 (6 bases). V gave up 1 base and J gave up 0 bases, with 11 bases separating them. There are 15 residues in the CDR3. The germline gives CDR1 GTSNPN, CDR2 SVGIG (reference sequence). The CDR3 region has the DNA TGTGCCTGGAGTGCAGGGGCCGCTAGCACAGATACGCAGTATTTT. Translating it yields CAWSAGAASTDTQYF.

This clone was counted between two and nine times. This CDR3 reads CASSQASTGNYGYTF. The CDR3 DNA sequence: TGTGCCAGCAGCCAGGCCTCGACAGGGAACTATGGCTACACCTTC. The chain recombines TRBV4-2 with TRBJ1-2, with TRBD1 matching 7 bases. Germline V gene lookup returns CDR1 LGHNA and CDR2 YNFKEQ. Losses at the gene ends were 3 bases for V and 2 bases for J; bases not matched to a gene: 6. This CDR3 has 15 amino acids.

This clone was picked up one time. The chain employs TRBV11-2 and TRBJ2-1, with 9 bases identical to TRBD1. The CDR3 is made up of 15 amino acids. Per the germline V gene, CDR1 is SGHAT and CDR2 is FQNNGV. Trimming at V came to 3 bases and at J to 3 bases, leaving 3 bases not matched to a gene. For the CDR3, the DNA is TGTGCCAGCAGCTTGGGACAGGGAATCTACAATGAGCAGTTCTTC. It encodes CASSLGQGIYNEQFF.

DNA for the CDR3: TGTGCCAGCAGCCAGGACAGGTCGAACACTGAAGCTTTCTTT. This encodes CASSQDRSNTEAFF. The chain employs TRBV5-8 and TRBJ1-1, with 7 bases lining up with TRBD1. Trimming took 4 bases from V and 1 from J; bases not matched to a gene: 4. The CDR3 extends over 14 amino acids. Germline CDR1 and CDR2: SGHTS and YDEGEE.

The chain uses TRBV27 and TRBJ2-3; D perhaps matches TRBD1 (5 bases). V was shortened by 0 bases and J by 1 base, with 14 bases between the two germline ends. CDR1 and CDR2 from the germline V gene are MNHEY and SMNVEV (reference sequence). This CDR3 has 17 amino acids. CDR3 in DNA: TGTGCCAGCAGTTTATCCCCGATCCGCAGGGGCACAGATACGCAGTATTTT. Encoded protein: CASSLSPIRRGTDTQYF.

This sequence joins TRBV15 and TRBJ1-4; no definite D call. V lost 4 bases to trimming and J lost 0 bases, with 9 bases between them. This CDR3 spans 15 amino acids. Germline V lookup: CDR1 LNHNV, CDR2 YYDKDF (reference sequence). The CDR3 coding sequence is TGTGCCACCAGCAAAACACGGGCAACTAATGAAAAACTGTTTTTT. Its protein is CATSKTRATNEKLFF.

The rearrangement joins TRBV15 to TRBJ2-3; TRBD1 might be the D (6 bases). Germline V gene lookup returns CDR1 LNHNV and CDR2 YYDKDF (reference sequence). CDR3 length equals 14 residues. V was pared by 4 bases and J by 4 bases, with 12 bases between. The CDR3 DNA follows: TGTGCCACCAGCAACACAGGGAGAGCAGATACGCAGTATTTT. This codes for CATSNTGRADTQYF.

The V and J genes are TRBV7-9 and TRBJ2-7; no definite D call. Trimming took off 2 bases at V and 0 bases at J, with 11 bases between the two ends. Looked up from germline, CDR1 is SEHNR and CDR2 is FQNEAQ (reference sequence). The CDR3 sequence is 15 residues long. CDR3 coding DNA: TGTGCCAGCAGCTTAAGGAGCGTAAGCTCCTACGAGCAGTACTTC. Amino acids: CASSLRSVSSYEQYF.